This entry concerns a single TCR beta chain. These data come from a study of T cell responses to AZD1222 COVID-19 vaccine. Sequenced by immunoSEQ multiplex PCR; TCRdb stores in-frame clones only, minus some. The sample includes about 180,000 clones, about 91% of them seen just once. The source material was peripheral blood, sampled on day 0 of AZD1222 vaccination. The clonotype comes from an adult in good health.

The CDR3 DNA is TGTGCCAGCAGCGTCCAGGGGGCCATACGGAATACTGAAGCTTTCTTT. Protein: CASSVQGAIRNTEAFF. The V call is TRBV7-3, the J call TRBJ1-1, with 8 bases matching TRBD1. V lost 5 bases to trimming and J lost 5 bases; unmatched junction nucleotides: 13. This CDR3 contains 16 residues. The germline V gene has CDR1 SGHTA and CDR2 FQGTGA.